Below, one T cell receptor (beta chain) is given with its context. The specificity of this receptor is unknown. Base qualities are not recorded, but no much larger clone differs from it by a single base. The cysteine opens and the phenylalanine closes a CDR3 of 15 amino acids. Left in the record is the CDR3 DNA by itself, 45 bases read in frame from the first base. For this chain, trimming is 5 bases at the V end and 5 bases at the J end, and the number of junction bases without a gene match is 6. CDR1 LNHDA and CDR2 SQIVND were looked up in the germline V gene (reference sequence). TCR beta rearrangements were amplified from genomic DNA isolated from peripheral blood, not from sorted cells or RNA. Multiplex touch-down PCR with a mixed TRB-A/B primer pool was used to amplify rearranged TRB sequences covering the V, D and J segments. Illumina adapters and sample indices were attached to the amplicons in two consecutive PCR reactions using Phusion HS II polymerase. The amplicons were purified from gel with the NucleoSpin Gel and PCR Clean-up kit and then assessed with Qubit and an Agilent 2100 Bioanalyzer. Sequencing of libraries was carried out on an Illumina MiSeq in 600-cycle, single-indexed, paired-end runs. In the authors' own workflow: TRB sequences were processed with MiXCR versions 2.12 and 3.0.5. Each unique CDR3 nucleotide sequence was counted as one clone, and only productive sequences with at least two reads were retained. The repertoire metrics were Shannon diversity, evenness, clonality (defined as one minus evenness), and alpha-parameterized diversity profiles covering alpha 0 to 5. The IGoR algorithm was used to calculate generation probabilities for clones in the paired samples taken before and after chemotherapy. Starting from the raw public reads, TCRdb applied fastp trimming at Q25, assembled clones with MiXCR and retained in-frame beta chains. Duplicate CDR3 protein sequences are folded into a single record with the most common DNA and genes. The authors' filters were not applied to this entry. This sample gives roughly 1,700 distinct CDR3 sequences in total; 36% of them show up just once. 6% to 9.5% of the sample comes from the top ten.

The sample is drawn from a study of T cell repertoires in aging, cancer and after chemotherapy (dated 2019 in TCRdb). For context, the study as a whole: Donors spanned six age groups from 30 or younger to 70 or older, with at least three individuals per group. Several million TCR reads were contained in the full dataset. To examine immunoaging and T cell reconstitution after chemotherapy, the study profiled TCR beta repertoires in peripheral blood from healthy donors and cancer patients. Alongside around 98 healthy donors serving as a reference group, the cohort included some 210 cancer patients, of whom some 91 had hematological cancers and 120 to 130 had solid cancers. In the solid tumor group, the paired samples taken before and after chemotherapy came from patients with brain tumors (glioblastoma) who were receiving therapy based on temozolomide.

Results the study describes overall, beyond this receptor: The authors noted that the repertoire data do not allow conclusions about immunological memory after chemotherapy. Significantly lower blood TCR diversity and higher clonality were observed in untreated patients with hematological or solid cancers than in age-matched healthy donors. In healthy donors, the decline in TCR diversity with age was mainly due to loss of richness, whereas in cancer patients loss of evenness also played a role. In both cancer cohorts, the median generation probability rose over the chemotherapy interval, which suggests that the repertoire was reconstituted through rebound thymic output.

Recombination linked TRBV19 to TRBJ2-1; 10 central nucleotides agree with TRBD2. The clonotype originates from a human donor with a solid tumor. Input material: blood. For the CDR3, the sequence is CASSEREGYNNEQFF. The DNA sequence is given as TGTGCCAGTAGTGAGCGGGAGGGATACAACAATGAGCAGTTCTTC.